This T cell receptor (beta chain) was sequenced in a study of blood T cells in healthy people across ages. Russia was home to the donors, healthy Caucasian individuals aged roughly 6 to 90. Per sample, extraction of total RNA gave at least 5 micrograms in every case. Comments on this clonotype: Antigen specificity is unknown.

The CDR3 length is 12 residues. Germline V lookup: CDR1 GTSNPN, CDR2 SVGIG (reference sequence). A second roughly 6 to 11 cycle PCR used barcoded and J-beta primers. Tags on each cDNA molecule came from a template-switch adaptor with 12 random nucleotides. One entry per CDR3 protein, called by TCRdb with MiXCR from the 5' RACE reads. The repertoire includes about 900,000 distinct CDR3 sequences, around 48% of them detected once, and about an eighth sits in the top ten. Study results and limitations: Naive and antigen-experienced cells could not be conclusively compared, given unsorted PBMCs.

Sample: blood. V usage is TRBV30 and J usage is TRBJ2-5; weak D call: TRBD1 (5 bases). The DNA end is more similar to TRBJ2-7, so the J call may be wrong. The clonotype was recovered from a man in his thirties or forties in good health. CDR3 sequence: CASDTGTYEQYF. CDR3 in DNA: TGTGCCTCCGACACAGGCACCTACGAGCAGTACTTC.